This entry features one TCR beta chain sequence. The antigen remains unidentified. The data stem from a study of T cell responses to AZD1222 COVID-19 vaccine. Using immunoSEQ multiplex PCR, the repertoire was profiled, and TCRdb retains in-frame clones only, with some absent. The table records 150,000 to 200,000 clones, over 90% of them present only once. Overall study findings and caveats: The donor cohort was predominantly white British with a female majority, and clonal diversity may have been underestimated. Spike-specific TCRs gained breadth and depth after people received two AZD1222 doses.

Trimming took 3 bases from V and 4 from J; bases not matched to a gene: 12. This CDR3 has 17 residues. Germline V gene data show CDR1 as SGHTA and CDR2 as FQGNSA. The sample consisted of peripheral blood, taken on day 0 of AZD1222 vaccination. The clonotype originates from an adult in good health. This chain links TRBV7-2 with TRBJ2-4; TRBD2 agrees at 7 bases. The CDR3 sequence: CASSLTGLADTKNIQYF. CDR3 in DNA: TGTGCCAGCAGCTTGACCGGCCTAGCGGACACAAAAAACATTCAGTACTTC.